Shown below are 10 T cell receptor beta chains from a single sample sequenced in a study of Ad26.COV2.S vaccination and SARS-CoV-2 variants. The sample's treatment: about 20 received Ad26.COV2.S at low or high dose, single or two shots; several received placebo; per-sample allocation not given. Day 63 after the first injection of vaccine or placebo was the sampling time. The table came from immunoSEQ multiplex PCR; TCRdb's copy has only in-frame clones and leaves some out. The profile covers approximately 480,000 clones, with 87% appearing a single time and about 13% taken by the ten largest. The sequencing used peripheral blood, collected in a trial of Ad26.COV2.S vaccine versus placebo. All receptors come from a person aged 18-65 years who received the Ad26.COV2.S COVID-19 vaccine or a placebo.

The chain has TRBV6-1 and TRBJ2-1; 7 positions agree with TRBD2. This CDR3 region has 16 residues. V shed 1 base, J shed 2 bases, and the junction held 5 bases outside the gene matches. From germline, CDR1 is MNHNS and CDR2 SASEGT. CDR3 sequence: CASSEGRLAAYNEQFF. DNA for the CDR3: TGTGCCAGCAGTGAAGGGAGGCTAGCGGCCTACAATGAGCAGTTCTTC.

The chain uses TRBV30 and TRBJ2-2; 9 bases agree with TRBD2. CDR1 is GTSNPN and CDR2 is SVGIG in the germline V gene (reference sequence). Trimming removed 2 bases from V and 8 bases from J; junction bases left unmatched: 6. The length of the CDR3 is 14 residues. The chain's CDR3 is CAWSIISGRGELFF. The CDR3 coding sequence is TGTGCCTGGAGTATTATTAGCGGGAGAGGGGAGCTGTTTTTT.

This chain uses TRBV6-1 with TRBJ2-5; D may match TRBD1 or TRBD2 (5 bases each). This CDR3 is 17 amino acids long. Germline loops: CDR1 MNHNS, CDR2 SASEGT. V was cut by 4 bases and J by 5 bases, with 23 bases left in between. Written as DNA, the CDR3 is TGTGCCAGCAGTGGTTTGACCGTAGGGGTGGGAGTGGAGACCCAGTACTTC. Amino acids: CASSGLTVGVGVETQYF.

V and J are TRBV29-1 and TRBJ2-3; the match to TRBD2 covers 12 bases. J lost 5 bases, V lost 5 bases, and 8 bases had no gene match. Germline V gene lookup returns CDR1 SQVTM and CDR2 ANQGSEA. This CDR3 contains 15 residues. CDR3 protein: CSVQTSGGWVDTQYF. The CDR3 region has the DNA TGCAGCGTTCAGACTAGCGGGGGTTGGGTAGATACGCAGTATTTT.

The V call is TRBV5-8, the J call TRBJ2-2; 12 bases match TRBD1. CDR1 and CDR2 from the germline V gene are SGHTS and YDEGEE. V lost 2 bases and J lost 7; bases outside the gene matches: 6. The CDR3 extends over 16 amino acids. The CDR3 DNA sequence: TGTGCCAGCAGCTTCCCGGGACAGGGGGCGTTCGGGGAGCTGTTTTTT. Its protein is CASSFPGQGAFGELFF.

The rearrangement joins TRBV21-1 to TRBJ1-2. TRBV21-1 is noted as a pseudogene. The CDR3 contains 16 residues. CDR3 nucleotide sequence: TGTGCCAGCAGCAAAAGGACTCGGCCAGCTAAATATGGCTACACCTTC. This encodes CASSKRTRPAKYGYTF.

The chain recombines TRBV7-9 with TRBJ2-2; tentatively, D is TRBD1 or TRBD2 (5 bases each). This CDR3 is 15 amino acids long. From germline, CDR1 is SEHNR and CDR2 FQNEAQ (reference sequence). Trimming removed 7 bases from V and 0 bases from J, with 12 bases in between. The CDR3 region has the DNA TGTGCCAGCACCTCGGGACGGACGAACACCGGGGAGCTGTTTTTT. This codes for CASTSGRTNTGELFF.

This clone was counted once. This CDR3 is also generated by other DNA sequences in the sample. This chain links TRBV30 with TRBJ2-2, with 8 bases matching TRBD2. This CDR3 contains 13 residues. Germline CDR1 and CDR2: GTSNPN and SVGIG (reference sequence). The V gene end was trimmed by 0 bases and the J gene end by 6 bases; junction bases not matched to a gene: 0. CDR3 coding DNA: TGTGCCTGGAGTGTGCGGGGGGCCGGGGAGCTGTTTTTT. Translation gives CAWSVRGAGELFF.

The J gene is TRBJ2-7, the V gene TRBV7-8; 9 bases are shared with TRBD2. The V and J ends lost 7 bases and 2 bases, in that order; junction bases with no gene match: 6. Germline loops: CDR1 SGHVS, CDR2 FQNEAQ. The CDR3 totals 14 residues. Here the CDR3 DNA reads TGTGCCAGCACCAAGCGGGGGGTGACCTACGAGCAGTACTTC. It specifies CASTKRGVTYEQYF.

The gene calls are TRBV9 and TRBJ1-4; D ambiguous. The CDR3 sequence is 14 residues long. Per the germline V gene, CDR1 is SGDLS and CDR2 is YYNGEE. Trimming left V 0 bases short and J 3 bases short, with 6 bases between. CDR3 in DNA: TGTGCCAGCAGCGTAGGGCCCTCTAATGAAAAACTGTTTTTT. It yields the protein CASSVGPSNEKLFF.